These 5 T cell receptor beta chains came from one sample sequenced in a study of identical twins. TCRdb called the 5' RACE reads again in MiXCR, with one record for every CDR3 protein. The table has 1.5 million to 2 million distinct CDR3 sequences, less than 35% seen once. Source material: cord blood. The receptors come from a newborn girl in good health.

As regards this clonotype: Its ends do not fully match the called genes, so a read error is possible. The chain joins TRBV6-6 to TRBJ1-2, with unresolved D. CDR3 size: 11 residues. Germline CDR1 is MNHNY and CDR2 is SVGAGI (reference sequence). DNA for the CDR3: TGTGCCAGCGGGGTTAACTATAGCTACACCTTC. This gives the protein CASGVNYSYTF.

The genes are TRBV20-1 and TRBJ2-1; 13 bases line up with TRBD2. This CDR3 comprises 12 residues. Germline assignment: CDR1 DFQATT and CDR2 SNEGSKA (reference sequence). J gave up 13 bases and V 6 bases, and 6 bases lay outside the gene matches. The CDR3 region has the DNA TGCAGTGCCACTCGGACTAGCGGGAGACAGTTCTTC. Encoded protein: CSATRTSGRQFF.

This clonotype has ten or more counts. V gene TRBV5-1 combines with J gene TRBJ2-7, with unresolved D. This CDR3 spans 14 amino acids. V lost 0 bases and J lost 5, with 12 bases in between. Germline V gene lookup returns CDR1 SGHRS and CDR2 YFSETQ. In DNA, the CDR3 is TGCGCCAGCAGCTTGGGCAGCTACTACGACGAGCAGTACTTC. This codes for CASSLGSYYDEQYF.

This chain connects TRBV27 to TRBJ2-1; D ambiguous. Germline CDR1 MNHEY, CDR2 SMNVEV (reference sequence). V gave up 5 bases and J gave up 2 bases, with 10 bases separating them. The CDR3 totals 14 residues. Here the CDR3 reads CASSPHPTYNEQFF. The CDR3, as DNA: TGTGCCAGCAGTCCCCACCCGACCTACAATGAGCAGTTCTTC.

The table lists this clonotype with a few counts. The CDR3 loop reads CASSKENRVGYTF. The CDR3 bases are TGTGCCAGCAGCAAAGAAAACAGGGTCGGCTACACCTTC. The J gene is TRBJ1-2, the V gene TRBV21-1; the D segment call TRBD1 is taken from the table without a DNA check. TRBV21-1 constitutes a pseudogene. The CDR3 consists of 13 residues.